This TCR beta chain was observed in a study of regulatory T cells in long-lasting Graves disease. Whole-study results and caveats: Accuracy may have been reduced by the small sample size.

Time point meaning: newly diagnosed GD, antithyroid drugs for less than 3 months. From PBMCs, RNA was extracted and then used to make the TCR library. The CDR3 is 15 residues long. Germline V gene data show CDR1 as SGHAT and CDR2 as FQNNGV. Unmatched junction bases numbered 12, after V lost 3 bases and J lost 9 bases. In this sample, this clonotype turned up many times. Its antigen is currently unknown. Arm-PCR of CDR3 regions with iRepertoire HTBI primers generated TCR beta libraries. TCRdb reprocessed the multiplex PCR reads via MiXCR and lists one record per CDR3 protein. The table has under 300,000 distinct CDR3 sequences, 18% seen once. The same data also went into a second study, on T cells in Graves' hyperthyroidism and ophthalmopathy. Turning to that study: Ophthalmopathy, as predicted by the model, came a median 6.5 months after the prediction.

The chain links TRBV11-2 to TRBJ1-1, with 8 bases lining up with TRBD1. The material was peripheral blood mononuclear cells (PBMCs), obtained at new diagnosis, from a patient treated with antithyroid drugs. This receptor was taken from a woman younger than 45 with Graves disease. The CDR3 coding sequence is TGTGCCAGCAGCTTTTTAGCAGGGGGCGAGTCGCAAGCTTTCTTT. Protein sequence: CASSFLAGGESQAFF. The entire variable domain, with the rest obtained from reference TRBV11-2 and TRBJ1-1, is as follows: EAGVAQSPRYKIIEKRQSVAFWCNPISGHATLYWYQQILGQGPKLLIQFQNNGVVDDSQLPKDRFSAERLKGVDSTLKIQPAKLEDSAVYLCASSFLAGGESQAFFGQGTRLTVV.